This entry describes one T cell receptor beta chain. Looked up from germline, CDR1 is SGDLS and CDR2 is YYNGEE. Trimming pared 4 bases from V and 8 bases from J, leaving 15 bases between. The CDR3 has 13 residues. After pathologic assessment, macro-dissection selected premalignant or tumor cells for extraction. The sample belongs to a study of immune evolution from preneoplasia to lung adenocarcinoma. Some clones are missing from TCRdb's copy, which holds only in-frame ones; the method was immunoSEQ multiplex PCR. Of about 8,300 clones in the sample, 80% to 90% are singletons; the top ten hold 5.5% to 7.5%.

The sequencing input was FFPE minimally invasive lung adenocarcinoma tissue. V gene TRBV9 combines with J gene TRBJ1-1, with D possibly TRBD1 on 5 matching bases. The receptor was derived from a person aged 65-85 years with lung adenocarcinoma. This CDR3 is CASSLLGGMEAFF. For the CDR3, the DNA is TGTGCCAGCAGCCTCTTGGGGGGGATGGAAGCTTTCTTT. The whole variable domain, filled in from reference TRBV9 and TRBJ1-1, reads DSGVTQTPKHLITATGQRVTLRCSPRSGDLSVYWYQQSLDQGLQFLIQYYNGEERAKGNILERFSAQQFPDLHSELNLSSLELGDSALYFCASSLLGGMEAFFGQGTRLTVV.